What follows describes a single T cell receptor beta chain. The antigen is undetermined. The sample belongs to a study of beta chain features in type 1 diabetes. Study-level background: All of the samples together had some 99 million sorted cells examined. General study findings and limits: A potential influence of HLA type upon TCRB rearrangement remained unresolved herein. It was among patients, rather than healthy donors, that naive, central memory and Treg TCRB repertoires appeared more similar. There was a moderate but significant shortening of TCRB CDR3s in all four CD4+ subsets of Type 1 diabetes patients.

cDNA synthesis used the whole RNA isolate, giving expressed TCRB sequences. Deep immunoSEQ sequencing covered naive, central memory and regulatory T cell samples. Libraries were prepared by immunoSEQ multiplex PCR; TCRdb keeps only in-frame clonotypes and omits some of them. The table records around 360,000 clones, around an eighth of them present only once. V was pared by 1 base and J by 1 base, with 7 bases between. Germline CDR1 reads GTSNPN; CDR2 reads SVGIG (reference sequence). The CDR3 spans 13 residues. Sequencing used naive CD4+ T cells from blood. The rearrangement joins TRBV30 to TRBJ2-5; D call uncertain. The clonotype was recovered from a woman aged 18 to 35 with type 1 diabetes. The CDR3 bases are TGTGCCTGGAGTGGACACCTCCAAGAGACCCAGTACTTC. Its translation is CAWSGHLQETQYF.